These T cell receptor beta chains were read from a single sample in a study of blood T cell repertoires in COVID-19. The table came from immunoSEQ multiplex PCR; TCRdb's copy has only in-frame clones and leaves some out. The data show about 230,000 clones, with over 70% seen just once and about 9% held by the top ten. The specimen sequenced was peripheral blood. The source of these receptors is a man aged 40-49 years with active or convalescent COVID-19. CDR3s include the opening cysteine and the closing phenylalanine or tryptophan. Some rows mark clone size as missing; the rest say once, few, many or name a class of expanded clone.

TRBV5-1	once	TRBJ2-2	CASSPPGTSASTGELFF
TRBV30	.	TRBJ1-6	CAWSLRTYPNSPLHF
TRBV6-5	.	TRBJ1-2	CASKGVGHNYGYTF
TRBV4-1	.	TRBJ2-7	CASSQAGPGQGDREQYF
TRBV5-1	.	TRBJ2-5	CASSFRDREQETQYF
TRBV7-9	.	TRBJ1-4	CASSFGQGIEEKLFF
TRBV16	.	TRBJ1-2	CASSPHRGTDTF
TRBV18	.	TRBJ1-1	CASSLLDTEAFF
TRBV24-1	.	TRBJ2-3	CATSAQGARTDTQYF
TRBV11-3	.	TRBJ2-1	CASSSSTANEQFF
TRBV5-1	.	TRBJ1-1	CASNGGLDRNTEAFF
TRBV3-1/TRBV3-2	.	TRBJ2-5	CASSPLGGQVLYQETQYF
TRBV2	.	TRBJ2-2	CASGGTGGEGGELFF
TRBV2	.	TRBJ1-1	CASSGELTGTPKGEAFF
TRBV7-2	.	TRBJ2-7	CASSFAGGGYEQYF
TRBV6-2/TRBV6-3	.	TRBJ2-1	CASSRWLAGGRTINEQFF
TRBV30	.	TRBJ2-4	CAWSASAKNIQYF
TRBV4-1	.	TRBJ1-5	CASSQVWTVSNSNQPQHF
TRBV4-1	.	TRBJ1-1	CASSYRQGRNTEAFF
TRBV30	.	TRBJ2-1	CAWRQTPGTGTKLNEQFF
TRBV28	.	TRBJ2-7	CASSLATGSYEQYF
TRBV7-9	few	TRBJ2-3	CASSFDLAGRTDTQYF
TRBV5-4	.	TRBJ1-2	CASSLAYQGAGGYTF
TRBV18	once	TRBJ2-7	CASSPLRTGGNEQYF
TRBV24-1	.	TRBJ1-2	CATSENPGQGGYGYTF
TRBV7-9	.	TRBJ1-6	CASSPQAGQGSSPLHF
TRBV7-9	.	TRBJ2-7	CASSPRTGVPSYEQYF
TRBV5-6	once	TRBJ1-6	CASSLDSGSSPLHF
TRBV9	.	TRBJ2-2	CASNPSAGPTGELFF
TRBV7-2	.	TRBJ1-3	CASSLDYPGSFGNTIYF
TRBV6-2/TRBV6-3	.	TRBJ2-7	CASSYPIRGRVTYEQYF
TRBV5-1	.	TRBJ2-7	CASRTRTGVGEQYF
TRBV13	.	TRBJ2-3	CASSLGPGTGGKDTQYF
TRBV30	.	TRBJ1-3	CAWSVGQGRNTIYF
TRBV7-2	.	TRBJ2-3	CASSLAYGSHTQYF
TRBV2	.	TRBJ2-5	CASSRAASPDAQYF
TRBV7-2	few	TRBJ1-2	CASSRTSTGLVYGYTF
TRBV10-2	.	TRBJ1-2	CASSEEAGANWGYTF
TRBV5-5	.	TRBJ1-1	CASSLYGWNTEAFF
TRBV14	.	TRBJ1-4	CASSRRTIRGEKLFF
TRBV5-1	.	TRBJ2-7	CASSFGLAEYEQYF
TRBV7-9	.	TRBJ2-3	CASSLVADTQYF
TRBV12-3/TRBV12-4	.	TRBJ1-2	CASAWGGDGYTF
TRBV11-2	.	TRBJ1-1	CASSLGVNTEAFF